The sequence of this TCR beta chain was determined in a study of PD-1 blockade in classical Hodgkin lymphoma. The study's findings and limits: Reported baseline diversity: healthy donors highest, relapsed/refractory patients lowest.

This clone was counted a single time. Its specificity is unknown. With no exception, relapse followed autologous stem cell transplantation in all patients, and brentuximab vedotin exposure varied. Repertoires were generated with immunoSEQ multiplex PCR, while TCRdb's copy carries only in-frame clones and drops some. The data contain under 25,000 clones, around 80% of them singletons. V shed 4 bases and J shed 5 bases, with 11 bases lying between them. Germline loops: CDR1 SGHNT, CDR2 YENEEA. This CDR3 has 13 residues. The TCR sequence derives from a human donor with classical Hodgkin lymphoma. The rearrangement uses TRBV11-3 and TRBJ1-2, with D tentatively TRBD1 (6 bases). The material was peripheral blood mononuclear cells (PBMCs), obtained before the second cycle of nivolumab. CDR3 region: CASSSRTEYGYTF. As DNA, the CDR3 is TGTGCCAGCAGCTCCCGGACAGAGTATGGCTACACCTTC. Together with reference TRBV11-3 and TRBJ1-2, the CDR3 gives the full variable domain: EAGVVQSPRYKIIEKKQPVAFWCNPISGHNTLYWYLQNLGQGPELLIRYENEEAVDDSQLPKDRFSAERLKGVDSTLKIQPAELGDSAVYLCASSSRTEYGYTFGSGTRLTVV.